This T cell receptor beta chain was identified in a study of blood T cell repertoires in COVID-19. On the study more broadly: Acute and convalescent COVID-19 specimens originated in the United States, Italy and Spain.

In the authors' methods: Counts of nucleated cells, estimated from reference gene primer amplification, were obtained. Repertoires were generated with immunoSEQ multiplex PCR, while TCRdb's copy carries only in-frame clones and drops some. V, J and clone size were drawn from that table, and D and trimming were deduced from the DNA. The data hold roughly 290,000 clones, with approximately 80% observed a single time. Sequencing was done on a sample of peripheral blood. The clonotype comes from a woman aged 45-59 years with active or convalescent COVID-19.

In DNA form, the CDR3 reads TGTGCCAGCAGTTCCCCCGGGACTAGCGGCGGAAATGAGCAGTTCTTC. It codes for CASSSPGTSGGNEQFF. The chain uses TRBV28 and TRBJ2-1, with 11 bases matching TRBD2. CDR3 size: 16 residues. The germline gives CDR1 MDHEN, CDR2 SYDVKM. V shed 4 bases, J shed 7 bases, and the junction held 9 bases outside the gene matches.